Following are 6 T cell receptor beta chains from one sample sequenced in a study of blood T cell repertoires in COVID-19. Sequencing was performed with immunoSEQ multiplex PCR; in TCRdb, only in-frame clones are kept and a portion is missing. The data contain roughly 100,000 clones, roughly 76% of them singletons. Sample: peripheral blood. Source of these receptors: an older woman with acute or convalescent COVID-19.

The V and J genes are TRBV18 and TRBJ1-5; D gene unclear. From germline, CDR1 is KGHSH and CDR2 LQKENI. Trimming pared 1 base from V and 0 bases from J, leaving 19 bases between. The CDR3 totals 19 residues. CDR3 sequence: CASSPLPLARRNSNQPQHF. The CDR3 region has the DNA TGTGCCAGCTCACCACTTCCACTAGCTAGACGAAATAGCAATCAGCCCCAGCATTTT. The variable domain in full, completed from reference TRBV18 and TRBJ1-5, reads NAGVMQNPRHLVRRRGQEARLRCSPMKGHSHVYWYRQLPEEGLKFMVYLQKENIIDESGMPKERFSAEFPKEGPSILRIQQVVRGDSAAYFCASSPLPLARRNSNQPQHFGDGTRLSIL.

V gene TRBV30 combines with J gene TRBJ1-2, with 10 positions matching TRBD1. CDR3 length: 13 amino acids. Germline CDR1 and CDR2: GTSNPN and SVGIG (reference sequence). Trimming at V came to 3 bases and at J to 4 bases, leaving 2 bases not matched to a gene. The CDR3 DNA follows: TGTGCCTGGAGAGGGACAGGGGCCTATGGCTACACCTTC. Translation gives CAWRGTGAYGYTF.

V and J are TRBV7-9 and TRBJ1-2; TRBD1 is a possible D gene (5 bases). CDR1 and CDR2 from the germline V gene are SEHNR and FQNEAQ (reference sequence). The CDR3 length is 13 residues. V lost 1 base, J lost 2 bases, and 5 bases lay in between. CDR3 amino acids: CASSLGTNYGYTF. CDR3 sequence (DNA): TGTGCCAGCAGCTTAGGGACAAACTATGGCTACACCTTC.

CDR3: CASQRQGGTGELFF. CDR3 DNA sequence: TGTGCCAGCCAGCGGCAGGGGGGCACCGGGGAGCTGTTTTTT. The chain recombines TRBV28 with TRBJ2-2, with D perhaps matching TRBD1 (7 bases). V gave up 8 bases and J gave up 4 bases, with 14 bases separating them. The CDR3 runs to 14 residues. The germline gives CDR1 MDHEN, CDR2 SYDVKM.

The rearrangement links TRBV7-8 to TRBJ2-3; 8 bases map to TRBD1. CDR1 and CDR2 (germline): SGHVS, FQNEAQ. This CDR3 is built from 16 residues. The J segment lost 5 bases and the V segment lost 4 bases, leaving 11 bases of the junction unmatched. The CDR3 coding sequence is TGTGCCAGCAGCTCAACCAGGGGGCGCTTCAGAGATACGCAGTATTTT. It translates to CASSSTRGRFRDTQYF.

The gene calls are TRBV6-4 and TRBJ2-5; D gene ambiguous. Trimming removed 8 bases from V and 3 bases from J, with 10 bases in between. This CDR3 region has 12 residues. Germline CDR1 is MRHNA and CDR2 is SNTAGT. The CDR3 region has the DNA TGTGCCAGCTCAGAGGTCGAAGAGACCCAGTACTTC. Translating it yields CASSEVEETQYF.